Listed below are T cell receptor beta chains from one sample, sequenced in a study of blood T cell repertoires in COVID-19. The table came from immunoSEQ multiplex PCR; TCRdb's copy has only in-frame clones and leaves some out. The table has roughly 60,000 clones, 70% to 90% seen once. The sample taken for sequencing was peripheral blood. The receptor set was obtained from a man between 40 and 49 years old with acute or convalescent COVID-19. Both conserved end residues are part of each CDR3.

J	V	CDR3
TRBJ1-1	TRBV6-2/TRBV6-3	CASSLRGGDTEAFF
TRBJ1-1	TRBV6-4	CASRGRRTEAFF
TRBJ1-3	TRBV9	CASSLQESGNTIYF
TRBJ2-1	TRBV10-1	CASSEVAGGTYNEQFF
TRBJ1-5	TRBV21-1	CASSKVCTGGHNQPQHF
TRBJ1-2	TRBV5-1	CASSPTRRDGYTF
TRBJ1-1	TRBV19	CASNQPGMRTEAFF
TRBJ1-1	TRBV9	CASSPRPLHLGGTEAFF
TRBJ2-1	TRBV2	CASTAGGDEQFF
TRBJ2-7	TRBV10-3	CAISPGTSSYEQYF
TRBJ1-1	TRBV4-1	CASSQWDFRGMNTEAFF
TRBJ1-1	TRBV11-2	CASSFQVTTEAFF
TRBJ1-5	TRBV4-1	CASSQERLGNQPQHF
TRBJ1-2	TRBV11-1	CASSLATYEVEDGYTF
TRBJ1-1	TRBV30	CAWTRGSVEAFF
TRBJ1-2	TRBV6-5	CASSYGDTYGYTF
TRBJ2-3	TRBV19	CASSISQGPADTQYF